This T cell receptor beta chain derives from a study of cytomegalovirus exposure and HLA in healthy donors. Regarding the study as a whole: Several V segments, TRBV6-2 and TRBV6-3 among them, could not be told apart and were dropped. Immune exposure was documented only through CMV serostatus. Researchers reportedly found TCR beta sequences accurately predicted most subjects' HLA-A and HLA-B alleles. Earlier findings revealed that most TCR beta V segments proved productive either about 90% or about 30% of the time.

With regard to this clone: Its antigen is as yet unknown.

The PCR contained 60 Vbeta and 13 Jbeta primers. TCRdb's copy holds only in-frame clones and misses some; the assay was immunoSEQ multiplex PCR. Among fewer than 250,000 clones listed, more than 70% were seen once. This CDR3 has 14 residues. CDR1 and CDR2 (germline): SQVTM, ANQGSEA. The ends lost 1 base at V and 8 bases at J; junction bases unmatched: 10. Sequenced input: PBMCs. This chain uses TRBV29-1 with TRBJ1-2; 7 bases are shared with TRBD1. This receptor was identified in a woman in her forties in good health and CMV-seronegative. CDR3 bases: TGCAGCGTTGAAGGGGGCACAGGGGTAAGCGGCTACACCTTC. This codes for CSVEGGTGVSGYTF.